A selection of T cell receptor beta chains follows, all from one sample in a study of blood T cell repertoires in COVID-19. The protocol was immunoSEQ multiplex PCR, while the TCRdb copy is restricted to in-frame clones and leaves out a portion. The sample lists around 210,000 clones, roughly 85% occurring once. Sequenced sample: peripheral blood. These receptors were obtained from a man in his fifties with COVID-19, enrolled during active disease. Both conserved end residues are part of each CDR3. D genes are given only for firm matches.

length	D	J	V	CDR3
12	NA	TRBJ2-3	TRBV6-2/TRBV6-3	CASSYIRSTQYF
14	NA	TRBJ1-2	TRBV5-8	CASSLEAGAYGYTF
15	TRBD1	TRBJ1-3	TRBV11-2	CASSFQQGLGNTIYF
18	TRBD1	TRBJ1-4	TRBV7-3	CASSLNPGQRVGDEKLFF
16	TRBD2	TRBJ2-7	TRBV3-1/TRBV3-2	CASSQDKLAGVYEQYF
13	TRBD1	TRBJ2-7	TRBV6-2/TRBV6-3	CASSPSGTGGFDF
14	TRBD1	TRBJ2-1	TRBV29-1	CSVVGDRVYNEQFF
14	NA	TRBJ2-5	TRBV6-2/TRBV6-3	CASSKDYHQETQYF
15	NA	TRBJ2-7	TRBV9	CASSPGGLYSYEQYF
17	TRBD1	TRBJ1-2	TRBV4-1	CASSPQGRGRSLDGYTF
15	TRBD1	TRBJ2-2	TRBV7-3	CASSPTGGATGELFF
13	NA	TRBJ2-6	TRBV18	CASSFSGANVLTF
16	NA	TRBJ1-5	TRBV18	CASSPPGGGGYQPQHF
13	NA	TRBJ1-1	TRBV5-5	CASSLEGRTEAFF
14	NA	TRBJ1-2	TRBV5-1	CASSLELPGDASTF
14	NA	TRBJ1-2	TRBV14	CASSQGSGIYGYTF
14	NA	TRBJ2-3	TRBV5-8	CASSFTGTPDTQYF
15	TRBD1	TRBJ1-2	TRBV3-1/TRBV3-2	CASSQQWTGQGGYTF